A single T cell receptor beta chain is shown here with its context. Other DNA sequences in this sample translate to the same CDR3. These data originate in a study of blood T cell repertoires in COVID-19. Across the study: Both acute and convalescent COVID-19 samples were obtained from the United States, Italy and Spain.

The CDR3 consists of 14 residues. Germline V lookup: CDR1 SEHNR, CDR2 FQNEAQ (reference sequence). Trimming took 0 bases from V and 1 from J, leaving 6 bases between them. Per the original data handling: Amplification of reference gene primers provided the estimated nucleated cell counts. Sequenced by immunoSEQ multiplex PCR; TCRdb stores in-frame clones only, minus some. That table furnishes V, J and clone size, whereas the DNA furnished D and trimming. The sample includes under 150,000 clones, 70% to 80% seen only once; the top ten take under 4.5%. The sequencing input was peripheral blood. This TCR was sampled from a man aged 60-69 years with acute or convalescent COVID-19. The rearrangement joins TRBV7-9 to TRBJ1-1; no firm D call. The CDR3 region is CASSLAGANTEAFF. The CDR3 nucleotides read TGTGCCAGCAGCTTAGCAGGAGCGAACACTGAAGCTTTCTTT. Supplemented by reference TRBV7-9 and TRBJ1-1, the full variable domain reads DTGVSQNPRHKITKRGQNVTFRCDPISEHNRLYWYRQTLGQGPEFLTYFQNEAQLEKSRLLSDRFSAERPKGSFSTLEIQRTEQGDSAMYLCASSLAGANTEAFFGQGTRLTVV.